The text below deals with one TCR beta chain. TCRdb's table, derived via immunoSEQ multiplex PCR, lists solely in-frame clones and lacks some. In the table there are over 85,000 clones, approximately 94% of which are singletons. These data belong to a study of cytomegalovirus exposure and HLA in healthy donors. In germline, CDR1 is SGHTA, CDR2 FQGTGA. The CDR3 is 14 amino acids. V was pared by 5 bases and J by 5 bases, with 7 bases of the junction left unmatched. The sequence was collected from a woman between 18 and 29 years old in good health and CMV-seronegative. Sequencing was performed on PBMCs. The chain joins TRBV7-3 to TRBJ2-7; 9 nucleotides align to TRBD2. The DNA for the CDR3 is TGTGCCAGCAGCCTGCTAGCGGGGTTTGACGAGCAGTACTTC. As protein: CASSLLAGFDEQYF.